This T cell receptor beta chain was sequenced in a study of blood T cell repertoires in COVID-19. The protocol was immunoSEQ multiplex PCR, while the TCRdb copy is restricted to in-frame clones and leaves out a portion. Of 150,000 to 180,000 clones in the sample, roughly four fifths were seen once. The CDR3 extends over 13 amino acids. Germline V lookup: CDR1 SNHLY, CDR2 FYNNEI. The V end was cut by 7 bases, the J end by 0 bases, with 9 bases between. Source material: peripheral blood. The V and J genes are TRBV2 and TRBJ2-5; D remains unclear. The origin of this receptor is a woman aged 60-70 years with COVID-19, enrolled during active disease. The CDR3 protein is CASIRSNQETQYF. The CDR3 DNA sequence: TGTGCCAGCATTCGGAGTAACCAAGAGACCCAGTACTTC. Filled out from reference TRBV2 and TRBJ2-5, the complete variable domain reads EPEVTQTPSHQVTQMGQEVILRCVPISNHLYFYWYRQILGQKVEFLVSFYNNEISEKSEIFDDQFSVERPDGSNFTLKIRSTKLEDSAMYFCASIRSNQETQYFGPGTRLLVL.